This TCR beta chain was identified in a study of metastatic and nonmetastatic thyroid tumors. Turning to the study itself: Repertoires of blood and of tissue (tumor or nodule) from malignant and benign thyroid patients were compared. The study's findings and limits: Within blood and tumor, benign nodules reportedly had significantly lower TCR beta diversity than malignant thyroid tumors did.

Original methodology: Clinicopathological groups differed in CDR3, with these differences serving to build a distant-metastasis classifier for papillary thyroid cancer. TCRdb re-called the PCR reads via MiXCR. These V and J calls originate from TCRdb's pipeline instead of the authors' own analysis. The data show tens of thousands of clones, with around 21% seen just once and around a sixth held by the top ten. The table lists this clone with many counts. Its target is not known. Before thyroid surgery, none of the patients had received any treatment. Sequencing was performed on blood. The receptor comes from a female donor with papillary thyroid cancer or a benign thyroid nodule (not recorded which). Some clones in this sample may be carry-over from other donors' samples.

CDR3 nucleotides: TGTGCCAGCAGTTCCAACCGGGACAGGGTCAATCAGCCCCAGCATTTT. It is translated as CASSSNRDRVNQPQHF. This chain uses TRBV6-1 with TRBJ1-5, with 9 positions matching TRBD1. The ends lost 5 bases at V and 3 bases at J; junction bases unmatched: 8. The CDR3 is made up of 16 amino acids. CDR1 MNHNS and CDR2 SASEGT come from the germline V gene.